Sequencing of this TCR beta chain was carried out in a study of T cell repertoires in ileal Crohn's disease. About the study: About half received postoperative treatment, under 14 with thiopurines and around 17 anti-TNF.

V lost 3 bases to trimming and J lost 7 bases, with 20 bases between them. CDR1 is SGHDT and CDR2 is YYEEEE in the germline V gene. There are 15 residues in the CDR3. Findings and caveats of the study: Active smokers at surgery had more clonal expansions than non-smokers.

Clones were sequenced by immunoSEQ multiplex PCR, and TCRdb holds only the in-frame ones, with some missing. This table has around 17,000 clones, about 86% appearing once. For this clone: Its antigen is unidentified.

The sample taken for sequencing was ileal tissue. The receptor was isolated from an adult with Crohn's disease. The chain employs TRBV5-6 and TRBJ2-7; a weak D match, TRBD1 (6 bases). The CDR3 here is CASSSGGQAFREQYF. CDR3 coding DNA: TGTGCCAGCAGCTCTGGGGGACAAGCCTTTAGGGAGCAGTACTTC.